This TCR beta chain comes out of a study of T cell repertoires in cytomegalovirus infection. Study overall: Recently described HLA-C-restricted plus well-studied HLA-B-restricted CMV epitopes were used. Based on public TCR beta signatures, there were indications of CMV infection and of a matching HLA type. The study's findings and limits: Dominant in the ex vivo response were TCR beta clonotypes restricted by HLA-C and specific for CMV. Carriers of CMV and the relevant HLA type were discriminated by public TCR beta frequency.

Concerning this clonotype: Its antigen remains unknown.

TCRdb fed the reads into MiXCR, producing one record per CDR3 protein. The data contain hundreds of thousands of distinct CDR3 sequences, roughly 30% of them singletons. The V and J ends lost 0 bases and 3 bases, in that order; junction bases with no gene match: 13. The V gene's germline CDR1 is DFQATT and CDR2 SNEGSKA (reference sequence). The CDR3 spans 17 residues. The V and J genes are TRBV20-1 and TRBJ2-7; 8 nucleotides align to TRBD2. Sequences were derived from cultured PBMCs, sampled from culture after CMV antigen stimulation. This receptor was taken from a human donor in good health (CMV status not recorded). Some clones in this sample may be carry-over from other donors' samples. The CDR3 spells CSAREVRPSGRNYEQYF. CDR3 nucleotides: TGCAGTGCTAGAGAAGTTCGCCCAAGCGGGAGAAACTACGAGCAGTACTTC.